This TCR beta chain was recovered during a study of PD-L1 blockade in urothelial cancer. Noted time point: pretreatment peripheral blood. Peripheral blood mononuclear cells were collected from every patient before and during treatment, yielding between 1 and 8 samples per patient. The data were produced by immunoSEQ multiplex PCR, yet TCRdb's version contains in-frame clones alone and is incomplete. The repertoire has 70,000 to 95,000 clones, about 90% of them found once; the top ten carry about 1%. The input for sequencing was PBMCs, taken around atezolizumab (anti-PD-L1) treatment. The TCR originated in an elderly woman with urothelial cancer.

This CDR3 reads CASSVGLAGFTDTQYF. The CDR3 DNA reads as TGTGCCAGCAGCGTTGGGCTAGCGGGCTTCACAGATACGCAGTATTTT. The genes are TRBV9 and TRBJ2-3; 8 bases agree with TRBD2. Germline trimming cut 2 bases from V and 2 bases from J; bases unmatched to any gene: 7. The CDR3 runs to 16 residues. In germline, CDR1 is SGDLS, CDR2 YYNGEE.